These 11 T cell receptor beta chains originate from one sample sequenced in a study of molecular identifiers for immune sequencing clone quantification. MiXCR, run by TCRdb on the PCR reads, gives a single entry per CDR3 protein. The sample has some 580,000 distinct CDR3 sequences; 25% are singletons. Sequencing was done on a sample of naive CD8+ T cells from blood, with Jurkat cell RNA spiked in. Stated subset: FACS-sorted CD8+CD4-CCR7+CD45RA+ naive T cells. Every receptor here comes from a human donor in good health. Some libraries in this study had Jurkat cell RNA spiked in.

This clonotype was observed many times. J is TRBJ1-4 and V is TRBV7-9; 7 positions agree with TRBD1. The V gene end was trimmed by 5 bases and the J gene end by 0 bases; junction bases not matched to a gene: 15. This CDR3 is built from 19 residues. CDR1 is SEHNR, CDR2 FQNEAQ, per germline (reference sequence). CDR3 nucleotides: TGTGCCAGCAGCAGCAACCGAGGGACAGCTACTGCAACTAATGAAAAACTGTTTTTT. The encoded protein is CASSSNRGTATATNEKLFF.

This rearrangement joins TRBV19 to TRBJ1-2; D possibly corresponds to TRBD1 (6 bases). The V end lost 5 bases, the J end lost 4 bases, and 11 bases lay between the germline ends. In germline, CDR1 is LNHDA, CDR2 SQIVND (reference sequence). CDR3 size: 13 residues. The CDR3 loop reads CASSPPDSYGYTF. As DNA, the CDR3 is TGTGCCAGTAGTCCACCGGACAGCTATGGCTACACCTTC.

The genes are TRBV2 and TRBJ1-2; D is uncertain. V gave up 6 bases and J gave up 4 bases, with 12 bases separating them. CDR1 and CDR2 from the germline V gene are SNHLY and FYNNEI. The CDR3 is 13 residues long. The CDR3 DNA follows: TGTGCCAGCAGGCCCCCAGGCTCCTATGGCTACACCTTC. Translation: CASRPPGSYGYTF.

This clonotype was detected a few times. V usage is TRBV19 and J usage is TRBJ2-3; D possibly matches TRBD1 or TRBD2 (5 bases each). Trimming took off 3 bases at V and 3 bases at J, with 10 bases between the two ends. Germline loops: CDR1 LNHDA, CDR2 SQIVND (reference sequence). This CDR3 contains 14 residues. The CDR3 DNA reads as TGTGCCAGTAGTATGGTCTGGGGGACAGATACGCAGTATTTT. It specifies CASSMVWGTDTQYF.

Regarding this clonotype: A read error is possible here, since a much larger clone lies one base away. The chain combines TRBV2 with TRBJ1-1, with D maybe TRBD1 (6 bases). The germline V gene has CDR1 SNHLY and CDR2 FYNNEI. The CDR3 sequence is 13 residues long. The CDR3 reads CANTRGEGTEALF. CDR3 in DNA: TGTGCCAACACCAGGGGAGAGGGCACTGAAGCTCTCTTT.

Note on this clonotype: A much larger clone lies one base from this, so it may be a read error. Because the CDR3's place on the DNA is in doubt, the DNA is left out and the CDR3 is given as listed by TCRdb. The J gene is TRBJ2-2, the V gene TRBV29-1; the table's D call, TRBD1, was not checked against the DNA. The CDR3 region is 12 residues in length, termini included. In germline, CDR1 is SQVTM, CDR2 ANQGSEA. CDR3 sequence reads: CSVARGSGELVF.

This clonotype was seen at least ten times. The V gene is TRBV4-3, the J gene TRBJ2-3; maybe TRBD2 (5 bases). Germline V gene sequence: CDR1 LGHNA, CDR2 YSLEER. The ends were cut back, 0 bases at V and 5 bases at J, with 12 bases in the middle. The CDR3 runs to 15 residues. CDR3 DNA: TGCGCCAGCAGCCAAGAAGGTAGAGGGAGAGATACGCAGTATTTT. This sequence encodes CASSQEGRGRDTQYF.

This clonotype was observed once. A much larger clonotype is one base distant, so this may be a read error. The chain has TRBV7-9 and TRBJ2-4, with D hard to call. The germline CDR1 and CDR2 sequences are SEHNR and FQNEAQ (reference sequence). This CDR3 region has 12 residues. CDR3 bases: TGTGCCAGCAGTTCCCCAGAAAACATTCGGTACTTC. This sequence encodes CASSSPENIRYF.

This clonotype was found many times. The gene calls are TRBV19 and TRBJ1-1, with no clear D. Trimming stripped 7 bases from V and 1 base from J, with 10 bases between. In germline, CDR1 is LNHDA, CDR2 SQIVND (reference sequence). The CDR3 contains 13 residues. The DNA of the CDR3 is TGTGCCAGTACTCTATCACCGAACACTGAAGCTTTCTTT. Its translation: CASTLSPNTEAFF.

The rearrangement uses TRBV6-2 or TRBV6-3 and TRBJ2-1, with D tentatively TRBD2 (6 bases). The CDR3 consists of 14 residues. Trimming removed 2 bases from V and 8 bases from J, with 13 bases in between. Germline V lookup: CDR1 MNHEY, CDR2 SVGEGT. The CDR3: CASSYLGGVDEQFF. Here the CDR3 DNA reads TGTGCCAGCAGTTACCTGGGGGGAGTGGATGAGCAGTTCTTC.

V gene TRBV11-2 combines with J gene TRBJ2-7; D uncertain. The germline CDR1 and CDR2 sequences are SGHAT and FQNNGV. This CDR3 is built from 15 residues. Trimming took 5 bases from V and 0 from J, leaving 14 bases between them. CDR3 protein: CASSPSAVNSYEQYF. Here the CDR3 DNA reads TGTGCCAGCAGCCCTAGTGCGGTAAACTCCTACGAGCAGTACTTC.